The clone carrying this TCR beta chain was detected once. Clones were read by immunoSEQ multiplex PCR, and TCRdb kept only the in-frame ones, dropping some. The table lists about 130,000 clones, 85% to 90% of them singletons. This sample was taken from a study of blood T cell repertoires in COVID-19. The sample comprised peripheral blood. The receptor comes from a woman over 75 with COVID-19, enrolled during active disease.

The CDR3 sequence is CASSSYQTGTSGRIGSYEQYF. The CDR3 bases are TGTGCCAGCAGTTCGTATCAAACCGGGACTAGCGGGAGAATTGGGTCCTACGAGCAGTACTTC. The chain has TRBV28 and TRBJ2-7, with 14 bases that match TRBD2. The CDR3 consists of 21 residues. Trimming cost V 4 bases and J 1 base; bases outside gene matches: 18. Germline loops: CDR1 MDHEN, CDR2 SYDVKM. Full variable domain (outside the CDR3, taken from reference TRBV28 and TRBJ2-7): DVKVTQSSRYLVKRTGEKVFLECVQDMDHENMFWYRQDPGLGLRLIYFSYDVKMKEKGDIPEGYSVSREKKERFSLILESASTNQTSMYLCASSSYQTGTSGRIGSYEQYFGPGTRLTVT.